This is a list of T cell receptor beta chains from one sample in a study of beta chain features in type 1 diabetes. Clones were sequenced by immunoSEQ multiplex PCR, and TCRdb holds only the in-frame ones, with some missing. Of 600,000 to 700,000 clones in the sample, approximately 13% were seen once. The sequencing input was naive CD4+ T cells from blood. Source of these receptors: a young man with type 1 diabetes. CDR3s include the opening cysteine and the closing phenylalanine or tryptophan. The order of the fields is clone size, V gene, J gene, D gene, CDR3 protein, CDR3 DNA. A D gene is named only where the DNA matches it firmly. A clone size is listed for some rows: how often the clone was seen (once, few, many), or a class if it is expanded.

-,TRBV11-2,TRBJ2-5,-,CASSLGGLGGQQETQYF,TGTGCCAGCAGCCTCGGGGGCTTGGGGGGCCAACAAGAGACCCAGTACTTC
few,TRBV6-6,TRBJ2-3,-,CASSSLADTQYF,TGTGCCAGCAGTTCCCTCGCCGATACGCAGTATTTT
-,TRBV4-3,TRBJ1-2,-,CASSHSGTLKGPNYGYTF,TGCGCCAGCAGCCACTCCGGGACATTGAAAGGACCCAACTATGGCTACACCTTC
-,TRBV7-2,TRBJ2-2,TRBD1,CASTYGQGSTGELFF,TGTGCCAGCACCTACGGACAGGGAAGCACCGGGGAGCTGTTTTTT
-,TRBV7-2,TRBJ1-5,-,CASSPTVLDNQPQHF,TGTGCCAGCAGCCCGACAGTCCTTGACAATCAGCCCCAGCATTTT
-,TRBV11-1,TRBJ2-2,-,CASSLDVGGGTLFF,TGTGCCAGCAGCTTAGATGTCGGCGGGGGCACGCTGTTTTTT
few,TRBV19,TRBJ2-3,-,CASSITVWTDTQYF,TGTGCCAGTAGTATTACAGTATGGACAGATACGCAGTATTTT
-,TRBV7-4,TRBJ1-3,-,CASSLGRGNTIYF,TGTGCCAGCAGCTTAGGGCGAGGAAACACCATATATTTT
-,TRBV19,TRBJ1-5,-,CASSILAGDNQPQHF,TGTGCCAGTAGTATTTTGGCGGGAGACAATCAGCCCCAGCATTTT
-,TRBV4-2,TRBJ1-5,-,CASSQDKSGIGSNQPQHF,TGTGCCAGCAGCCAAGATAAGTCCGGCATCGGTAGCAATCAGCCCCAGCATTTT
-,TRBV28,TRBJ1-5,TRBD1,CASSIQTGNQPQHF,TGTGCCAGCAGCATACAGACAGGGAATCAGCCCCAGCATTTT
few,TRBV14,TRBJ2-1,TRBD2,CASSLPGLAGGRFDEQFF,TGTGCCAGCAGCCTGCCGGGACTAGCGGGGGGGCGGTTCGATGAGCAGTTCTTC
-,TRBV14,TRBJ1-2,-,CASSQDGRFNYGYTF,TGTGCCAGCAGCCAAGATGGAAGATTTAACTATGGCTACACCTTC
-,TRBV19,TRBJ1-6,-,CASSATGNNSPLHF,TGTGCCAGTAGCGCTACAGGGAATAATTCACCCCTCCACTTT
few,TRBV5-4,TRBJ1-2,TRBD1,CASSLRTGNGYTF,TGTGCCAGCAGCCTAAGGACAGGGAATGGCTACACCTTC
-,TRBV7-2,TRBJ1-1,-,CASSPGPAKAFF,TGTGCCAGCAGCCCTGGGCCAGCGAAAGCTTTCTTT
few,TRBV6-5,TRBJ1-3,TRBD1,CASSSGTGSSGNTIYF,TGTGCCAGCAGTTCCGGGACAGGGAGCTCTGGAAACACCATATATTTT
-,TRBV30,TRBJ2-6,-,CAWSRSGQMKNSGANVLTF,TGTGCCTGGAGCCGGTCCGGACAGATGAAAAACTCTGGGGCCAACGTCCTGACTTTC
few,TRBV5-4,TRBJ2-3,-,CASSTPETDTQYF,TGTGCCAGCAGCACTCCAGAGACAGATACGCAGTATTTT
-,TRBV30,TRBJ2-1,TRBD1,CAWVTGGLSDEQFF,TGTGCCTGGGTCACAGGGGGTCTCTCCGATGAGCAGTTCTTC
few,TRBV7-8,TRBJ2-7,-,CASSLAGGQNYEQYF,TGTGCCAGCAGCTTAGCGGGGGGACAAAACTACGAGCAGTACTTC
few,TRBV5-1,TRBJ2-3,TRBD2,CASSWGTMEDTQYF,TGCGCCAGCAGCTGGGGGACTATGGAAGATACGCAGTATTTT
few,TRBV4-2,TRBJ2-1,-,CASSQGPSDEQFF,TGTGCCAGCAGCCAAGGCCCTAGCGATGAGCAGTTCTTC
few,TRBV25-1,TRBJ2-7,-,CASSRGNRFEQYF,TGTGCCAGCAGTCGAGGAAATCGGTTCGAGCAGTACTTC
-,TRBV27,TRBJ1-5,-,CASSSTRTAQPQHF,TGTGCCAGCAGTTCGACCCGGACAGCACAGCCCCAGCATTTT
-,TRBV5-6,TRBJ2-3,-,CASSLESPDTQYF,TGTGCCAGCAGCTTGGAAAGTCCAGATACGCAGTATTTT
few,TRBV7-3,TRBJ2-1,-,CASSLFPGPSYNEQFF,TGTGCCAGCAGCTTATTTCCAGGACCCTCCTACAATGAGCAGTTCTTC
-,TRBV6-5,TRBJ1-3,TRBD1,CASSKTGRSGNTIYF,TGTGCCAGCAGCAAGACAGGGCGCTCTGGAAACACCATATATTTT
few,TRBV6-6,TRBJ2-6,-,CASSYGRSGANVLTF,TGTGCCAGCAGTTACGGGCGCTCTGGGGCCAACGTCCTGACTTTC
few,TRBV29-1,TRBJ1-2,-,CSVEEGWAGSGSYTF,TGCAGCGTTGAAGAGGGATGGGCGGGCTCCGGTAGTTACACCTTC
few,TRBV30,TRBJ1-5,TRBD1,CAWRSGQNSNQPQHF,TGTGCCTGGAGATCGGGACAGAATAGCAATCAGCCCCAGCATTTT
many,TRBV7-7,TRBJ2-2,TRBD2,CASSLVSGGPGELFF,TGTGCCAGCAGCTTAGTGAGCGGGGGGCCCGGGGAGCTGTTTTTT
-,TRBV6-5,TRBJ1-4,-,CASSPTATNEKLFF,TGTGCCAGCAGTCCGACAGCAACTAATGAAAAACTGTTTTTT
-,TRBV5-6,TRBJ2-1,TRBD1,CASSLAGTGSYNEQFF,TGTGCCAGCAGCTTGGCCGGGACAGGGTCCTACAATGAGCAGTTCTTC
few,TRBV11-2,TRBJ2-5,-,CASSYRPEETQYF,TGTGCCAGCAGCTATAGGCCTGAAGAGACCCAGTACTTC
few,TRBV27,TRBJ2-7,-,CASSLSPLSYEQYF,TGTGCCAGCAGTTTATCACCACTCTCCTACGAGCAGTACTTC
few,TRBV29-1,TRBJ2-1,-,CSVDSLSYNEQFF,TGCAGCGTTGACTCTTTATCCTACAATGAGCAGTTCTTC
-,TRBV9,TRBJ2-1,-,CAQTGPSSYNEQFF,TGTGCCCAGACTGGACCTAGCTCCTACAATGAGCAGTTCTTC